A selection of T cell receptor beta chains follows, all from one sample in a study of T cell changes during pregnancy in multiple sclerosis. Clones were sequenced by immunoSEQ multiplex PCR, and TCRdb holds only the in-frame ones, with some missing. In the table there are more than 90,000 clones, more than 85% of which are singletons. The material sequenced was peripheral blood, taken in the third trimester of pregnancy. These receptors all stem from a female donor with multiple sclerosis, enrolled in a pregnancy study. Both conserved end residues are part of each CDR3. A D gene is named only where the DNA matches it firmly. A row's size may be missing; if present it is once, few, many or a size class.

abundance	v_gene	j_gene	d_gene	CDR3nt	CDR3aa
.	TRBV7-8	TRBJ2-5	TRBD1	TGTGCCAGCAGCGCCAACAGGGGGGCAGAGACCCAGTACTTC	CASSANRGAETQYF
.	TRBV6-1	TRBJ2-1	.	TGTGCCAGCAGTGCCTTTCCCCCTAGGCAGTTCTTC	CASSAFPPRQFF
once	TRBV5-6	TRBJ1-5	TRBD1	TGTGCCAGCAGCAGGGACAGAAATCAGCCCCAGCATTTT	CASSRDRNQPQHF
once	TRBV10-3	TRBJ2-1	TRBD1	TGTGCCATCAGTGAGTCAGACAGGGGAAGGGGCAGTGAGCAGTTCTTC	CAISESDRGRGSEQFF
.	TRBV6-1	TRBJ2-7	.	TGTGCCAGCAGAGGGCACACAGGCTACGAGCAGTACTTC	CASRGHTGYEQYF
.	TRBV30	TRBJ2-7	TRBD1	TGTGCCTGGAGCCTCGACAGGGTGGACTACGAGCAGTACTTC	CAWSLDRVDYEQYF
.	TRBV6-1	TRBJ1-3	.	TGTGCCAGCACTAGGGACACCTTCTCTGGAAACACCATATATTTT	CASTRDTFSGNTIYF
.	TRBV6-5	TRBJ1-5	.	TGTGCCAGCAGCGCTACCTCCAATCAGCCCCAGCATTTT	CASSATSNQPQHF
few	TRBV7-9	TRBJ1-4	.	TGTGCCAGCAGCTTACCCCCGGCGGGCACTAATGAAAAACTGTTTTTT	CASSLPPAGTNEKLFF
.	TRBV5-8	TRBJ1-5	.	TGTGCCAGCAGCTTAAGAGGAGCTACTATCGATCAGCCCCAGCATTTT	CASSLRGATIDQPQHF
few	TRBV30	TRBJ1-4	.	TGTGCCTGGAGTCGGGGGGCAGGAGAAAAACTGTTTTTT	CAWSRGAGEKLFF
.	TRBV11-2	TRBJ2-3	TRBD2	TGTGCCAGCAGCTTAGGCGGGGGATACACAGATACGCAGTATTTT	CASSLGGGYTDTQYF
.	TRBV9	TRBJ2-7	.	TGTGCCAGCAGTGAACAGGGCTCGGGCTACGAGCAGTACTTC	CASSEQGSGYEQYF
.	TRBV19	TRBJ2-3	.	TGTGCCAGTAGTTCCTCCCCGCGGGGGCACACAGATACGCAGTATTTT	CASSSSPRGHTDTQYF
.	TRBV14	TRBJ2-5	TRBD2	TGTGCCAGCAGTGACCTACTAGCGGGAGTAAGAGAGACCCAGTACTTC	CASSDLLAGVRETQYF
.	TRBV5-4	TRBJ1-1	TRBD1	TGTGCCAGCAGCCCGTACAGGGGGCGTACTGAAGCTTTCTTT	CASSPYRGRTEAFF
.	TRBV6-1	TRBJ1-2	.	TGTGCCAGCAGACACACCTATGGCTACACCTTC	CASRHTYGYTF